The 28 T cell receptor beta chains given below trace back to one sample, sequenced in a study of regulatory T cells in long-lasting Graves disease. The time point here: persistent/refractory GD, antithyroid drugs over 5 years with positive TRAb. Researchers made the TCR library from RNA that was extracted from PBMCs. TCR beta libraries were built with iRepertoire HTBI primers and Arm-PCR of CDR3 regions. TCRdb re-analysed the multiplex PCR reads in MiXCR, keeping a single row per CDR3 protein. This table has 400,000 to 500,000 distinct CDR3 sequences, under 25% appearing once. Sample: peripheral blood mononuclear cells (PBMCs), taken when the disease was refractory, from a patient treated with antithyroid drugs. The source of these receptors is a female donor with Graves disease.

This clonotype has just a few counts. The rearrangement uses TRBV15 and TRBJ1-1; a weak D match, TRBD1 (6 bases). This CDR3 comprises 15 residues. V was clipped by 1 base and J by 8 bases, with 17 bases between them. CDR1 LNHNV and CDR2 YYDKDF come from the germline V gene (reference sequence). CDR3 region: CATSRAYRVWEEAFF. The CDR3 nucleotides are TGTGCCACCAGCAGAGCCTACAGGGTTTGGGAGGAAGCTTTCTTT.

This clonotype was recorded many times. CDR3 residues: CASSLQIGRAEAFF. DNA of the CDR3: TGTGCCAGCAGTTTACAGATTGGTAGGGCTGAAGCTTTCTTT. The V call is TRBV28, the J call TRBJ1-1; D is unclear. V shed 2 bases and J shed 6 bases, with 13 bases lying between them. The CDR3 totals 14 residues. Germline CDR1 and CDR2: MDHEN and SYDVKM.

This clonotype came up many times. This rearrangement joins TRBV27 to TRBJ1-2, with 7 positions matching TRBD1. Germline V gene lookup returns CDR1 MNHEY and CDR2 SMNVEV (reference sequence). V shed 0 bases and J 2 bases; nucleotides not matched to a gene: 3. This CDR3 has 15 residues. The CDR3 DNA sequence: TGTGCCAGCAGTTTATCGGGGACAGACAACTATGGCTACACCTTC. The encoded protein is CASSLSGTDNYGYTF.

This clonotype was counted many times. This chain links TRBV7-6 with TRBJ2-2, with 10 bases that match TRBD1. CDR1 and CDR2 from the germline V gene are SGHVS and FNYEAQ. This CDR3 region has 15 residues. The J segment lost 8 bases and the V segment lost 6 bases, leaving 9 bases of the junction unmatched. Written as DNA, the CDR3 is TGTGCCAGCAGTTCCGGGACAGGGGTCTCGGGGGAGCTGTTTTTT. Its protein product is CASSSGTGVSGELFF.

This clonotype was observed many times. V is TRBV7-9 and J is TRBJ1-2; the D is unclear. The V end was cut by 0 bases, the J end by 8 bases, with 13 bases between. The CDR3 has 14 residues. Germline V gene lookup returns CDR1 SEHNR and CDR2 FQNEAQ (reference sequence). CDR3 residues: CASSLAMPFSGYTF. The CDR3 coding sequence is TGTGCCAGCAGCTTAGCGATGCCGTTCTCCGGCTACACCTTC. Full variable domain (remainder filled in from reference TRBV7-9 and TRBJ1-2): DTGVSQNPRHKITKRGQNVTFRCDPISEHNRLYWYRQTLGQGPEFLTYFQNEAQLEKSRLLSDRFSAERPKGSFSTLEIQRTEQGDSAMYLCASSLAMPFSGYTFGSGTRLTVV.

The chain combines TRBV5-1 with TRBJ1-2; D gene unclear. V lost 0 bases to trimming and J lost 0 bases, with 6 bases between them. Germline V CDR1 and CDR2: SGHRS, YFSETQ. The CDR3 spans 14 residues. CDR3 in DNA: TGCGCCAGCAGCTTGGAAACAACTAACTATGGCTACACCTTC. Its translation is CASSLETTNYGYTF.

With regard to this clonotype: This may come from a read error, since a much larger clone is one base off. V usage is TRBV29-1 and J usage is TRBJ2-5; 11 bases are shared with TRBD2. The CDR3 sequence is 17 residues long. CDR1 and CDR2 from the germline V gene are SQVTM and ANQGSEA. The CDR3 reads CGVESGLAGGIGETQYF. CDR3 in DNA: TGCGGCGTTGAAAGTGGGCTAGCGGGAGGAATCGGGGAGACCCAGTACTTC.

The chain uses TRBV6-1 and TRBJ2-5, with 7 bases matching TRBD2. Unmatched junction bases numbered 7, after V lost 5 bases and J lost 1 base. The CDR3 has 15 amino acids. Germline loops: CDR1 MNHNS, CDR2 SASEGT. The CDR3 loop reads CASSREWTSQETQYF. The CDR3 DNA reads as TGTGCCAGCAGTAGGGAATGGACTAGCCAAGAGACCCAGTACTTC.

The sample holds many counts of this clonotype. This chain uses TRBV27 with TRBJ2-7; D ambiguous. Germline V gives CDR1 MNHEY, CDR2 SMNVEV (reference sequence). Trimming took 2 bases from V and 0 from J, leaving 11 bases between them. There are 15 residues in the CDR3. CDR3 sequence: CASSLKSEGSYEQYF. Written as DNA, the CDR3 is TGTGCCAGCAGTTTAAAGTCAGAAGGCTCCTACGAGCAGTACTTC.

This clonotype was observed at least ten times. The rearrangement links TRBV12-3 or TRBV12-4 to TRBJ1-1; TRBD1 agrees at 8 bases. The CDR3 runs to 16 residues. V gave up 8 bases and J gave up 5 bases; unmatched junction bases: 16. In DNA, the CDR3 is TGTGCCAGCCTCGGACAGGGTAAAGGTAGTGGGACTGAAGCTTTCTTT. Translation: CASLGQGKGSGTEAFF.

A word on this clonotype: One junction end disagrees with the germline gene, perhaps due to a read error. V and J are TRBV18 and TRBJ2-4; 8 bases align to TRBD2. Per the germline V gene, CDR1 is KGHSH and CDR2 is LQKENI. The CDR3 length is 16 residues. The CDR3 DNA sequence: TGTGCCAGCTCACCCTTAGCGGGAAAAGCCAAAGACATTCAGTACTTC. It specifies CASSPLAGKAKDIQYF.

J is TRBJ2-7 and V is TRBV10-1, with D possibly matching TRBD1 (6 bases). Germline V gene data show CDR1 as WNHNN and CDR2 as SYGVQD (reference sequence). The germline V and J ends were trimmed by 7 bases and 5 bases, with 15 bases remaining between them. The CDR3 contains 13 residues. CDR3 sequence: CASNRDIGDEQYF. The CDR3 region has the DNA TGCGCCAGCAATCGGGACATCGGCGACGAGCAGTACTTC.

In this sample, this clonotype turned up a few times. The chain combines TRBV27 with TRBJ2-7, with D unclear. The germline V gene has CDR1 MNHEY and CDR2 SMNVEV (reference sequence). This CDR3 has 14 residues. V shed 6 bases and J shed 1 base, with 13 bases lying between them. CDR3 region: CASSFSPRSYEQYF. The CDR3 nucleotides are TGTGCCAGCAGCTTCTCTCCACGGTCCTACGAGCAGTACTTC.

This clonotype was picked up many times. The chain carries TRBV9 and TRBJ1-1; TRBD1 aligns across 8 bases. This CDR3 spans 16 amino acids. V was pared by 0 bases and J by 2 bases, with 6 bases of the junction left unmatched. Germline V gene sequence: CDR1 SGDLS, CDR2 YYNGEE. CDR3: CASSVEYSGGNTEAFF. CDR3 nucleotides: TGTGCCAGCAGCGTAGAATATTCAGGGGGCAACACTGAAGCTTTCTTT.

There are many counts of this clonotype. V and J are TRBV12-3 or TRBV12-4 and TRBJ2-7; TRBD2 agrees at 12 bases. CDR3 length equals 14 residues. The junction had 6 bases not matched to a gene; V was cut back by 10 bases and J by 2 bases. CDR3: CATTRTSGTYEQYF. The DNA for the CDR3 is TGTGCCACAACACGGACTAGCGGGACCTACGAGCAGTACTTC.

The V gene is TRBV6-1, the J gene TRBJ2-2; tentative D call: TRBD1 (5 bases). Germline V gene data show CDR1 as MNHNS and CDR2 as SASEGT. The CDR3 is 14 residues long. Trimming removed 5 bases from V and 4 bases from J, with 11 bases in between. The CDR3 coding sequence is TGTGCCAGCAGTCCCGGACAAATCACCGGGGAGCTGTTTTTT. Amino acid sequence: CASSPGQITGELFF.

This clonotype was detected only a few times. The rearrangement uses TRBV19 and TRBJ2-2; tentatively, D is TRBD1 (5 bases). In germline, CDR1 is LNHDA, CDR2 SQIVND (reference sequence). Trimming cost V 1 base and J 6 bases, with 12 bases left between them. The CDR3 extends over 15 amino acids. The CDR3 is CASSIGRVPAGELFF. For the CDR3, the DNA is TGTGCCAGTAGTATAGGCAGGGTACCCGCCGGGGAGCTGTTTTTT.

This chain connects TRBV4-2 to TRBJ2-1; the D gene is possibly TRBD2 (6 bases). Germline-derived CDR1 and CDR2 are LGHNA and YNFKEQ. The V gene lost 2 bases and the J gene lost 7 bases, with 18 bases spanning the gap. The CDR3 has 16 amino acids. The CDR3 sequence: CASSQNPPGVGNEQFF. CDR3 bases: TGTGCCAGCAGCCAAAATCCTCCGGGAGTCGGGAATGAGCAGTTCTTC.

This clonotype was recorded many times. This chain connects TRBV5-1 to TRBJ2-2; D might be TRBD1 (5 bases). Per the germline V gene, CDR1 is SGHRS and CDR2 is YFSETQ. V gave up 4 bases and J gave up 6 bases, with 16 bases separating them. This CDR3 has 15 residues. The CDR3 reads CASSATDSVAGELFF. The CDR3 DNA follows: TGCGCCAGCAGCGCAACCGACAGCGTAGCCGGGGAGCTGTTTTTT.

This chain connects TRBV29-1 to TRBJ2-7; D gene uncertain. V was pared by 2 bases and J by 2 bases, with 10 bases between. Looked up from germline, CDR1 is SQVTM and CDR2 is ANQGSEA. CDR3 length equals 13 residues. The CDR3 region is CSVESRNTYEQYF. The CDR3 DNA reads TGCAGCGTTGAATCCAGGAATACCTACGAGCAGTACTTC.

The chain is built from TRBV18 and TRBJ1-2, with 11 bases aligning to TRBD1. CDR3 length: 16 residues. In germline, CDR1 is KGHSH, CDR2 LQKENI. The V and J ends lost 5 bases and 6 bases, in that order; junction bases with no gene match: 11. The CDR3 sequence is CASSVNTGQGAHGYTF. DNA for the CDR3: TGTGCCAGCTCAGTAAATACCGGACAGGGGGCGCATGGCTACACCTTC.

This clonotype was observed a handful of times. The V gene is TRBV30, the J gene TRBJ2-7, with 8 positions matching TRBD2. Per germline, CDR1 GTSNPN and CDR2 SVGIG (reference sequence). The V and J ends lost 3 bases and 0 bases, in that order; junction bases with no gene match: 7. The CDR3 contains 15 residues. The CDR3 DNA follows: TGTGCCTGGAGGATGGGACTAGGGAGCTCCTACGAGCAGTACTTC. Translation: CAWRMGLGSSYEQYF.

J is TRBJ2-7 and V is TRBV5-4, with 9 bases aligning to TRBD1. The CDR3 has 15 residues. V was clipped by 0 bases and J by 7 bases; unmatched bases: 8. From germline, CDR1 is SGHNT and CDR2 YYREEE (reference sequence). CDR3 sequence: CASSLAGQGIREQYF. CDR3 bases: TGTGCCAGCAGCTTGGCGGGACAGGGCATCCGGGAGCAGTACTTC.

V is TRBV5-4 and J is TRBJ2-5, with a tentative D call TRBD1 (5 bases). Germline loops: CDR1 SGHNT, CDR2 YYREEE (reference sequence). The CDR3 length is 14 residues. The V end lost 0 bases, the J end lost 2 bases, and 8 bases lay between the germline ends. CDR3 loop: CASSLVRQQETQYF. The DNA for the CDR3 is TGTGCCAGCAGCTTGGTGAGACAGCAAGAGACCCAGTACTTC.

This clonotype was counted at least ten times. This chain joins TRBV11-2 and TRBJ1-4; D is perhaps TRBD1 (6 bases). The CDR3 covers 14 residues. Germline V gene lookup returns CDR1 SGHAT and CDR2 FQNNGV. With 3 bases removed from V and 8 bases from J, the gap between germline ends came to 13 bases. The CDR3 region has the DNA TGTGCCAGCAGCTTTCAGGGGAATCGGGAAAAACTGTTTTTT. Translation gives CASSFQGNREKLFF.

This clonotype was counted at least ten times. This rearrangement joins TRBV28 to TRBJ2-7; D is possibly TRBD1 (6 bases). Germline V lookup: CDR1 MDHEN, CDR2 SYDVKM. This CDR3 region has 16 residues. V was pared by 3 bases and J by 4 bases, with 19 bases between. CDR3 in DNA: TGTGCCAGCAGTTTCCAGGGCAGGGGAAGACTATACGAGCAGTACTTC. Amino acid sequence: CASSFQGRGRLYEQYF.

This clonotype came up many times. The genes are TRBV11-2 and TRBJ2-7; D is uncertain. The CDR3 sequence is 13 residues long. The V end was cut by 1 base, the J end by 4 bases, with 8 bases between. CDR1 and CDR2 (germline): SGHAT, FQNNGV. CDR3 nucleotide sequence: TGTGCCAGCAGCTTAGTCAGCGTTTACGAGCAGTACTTC. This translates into CASSLVSVYEQYF.

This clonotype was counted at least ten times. The CDR3 sequence is CASRDSPARKRNTEAFF. CDR3 DNA sequence: TGTGCCAGCAGAGATTCACCAGCGAGAAAGAGGAACACTGAAGCTTTCTTT. V is TRBV27 and J is TRBJ1-1; D not resolved. This CDR3 spans 17 amino acids. Germline loops: CDR1 MNHEY, CDR2 SMNVEV (reference sequence). Trimming took off 6 bases at V and 1 base at J, with 21 bases between the two ends.